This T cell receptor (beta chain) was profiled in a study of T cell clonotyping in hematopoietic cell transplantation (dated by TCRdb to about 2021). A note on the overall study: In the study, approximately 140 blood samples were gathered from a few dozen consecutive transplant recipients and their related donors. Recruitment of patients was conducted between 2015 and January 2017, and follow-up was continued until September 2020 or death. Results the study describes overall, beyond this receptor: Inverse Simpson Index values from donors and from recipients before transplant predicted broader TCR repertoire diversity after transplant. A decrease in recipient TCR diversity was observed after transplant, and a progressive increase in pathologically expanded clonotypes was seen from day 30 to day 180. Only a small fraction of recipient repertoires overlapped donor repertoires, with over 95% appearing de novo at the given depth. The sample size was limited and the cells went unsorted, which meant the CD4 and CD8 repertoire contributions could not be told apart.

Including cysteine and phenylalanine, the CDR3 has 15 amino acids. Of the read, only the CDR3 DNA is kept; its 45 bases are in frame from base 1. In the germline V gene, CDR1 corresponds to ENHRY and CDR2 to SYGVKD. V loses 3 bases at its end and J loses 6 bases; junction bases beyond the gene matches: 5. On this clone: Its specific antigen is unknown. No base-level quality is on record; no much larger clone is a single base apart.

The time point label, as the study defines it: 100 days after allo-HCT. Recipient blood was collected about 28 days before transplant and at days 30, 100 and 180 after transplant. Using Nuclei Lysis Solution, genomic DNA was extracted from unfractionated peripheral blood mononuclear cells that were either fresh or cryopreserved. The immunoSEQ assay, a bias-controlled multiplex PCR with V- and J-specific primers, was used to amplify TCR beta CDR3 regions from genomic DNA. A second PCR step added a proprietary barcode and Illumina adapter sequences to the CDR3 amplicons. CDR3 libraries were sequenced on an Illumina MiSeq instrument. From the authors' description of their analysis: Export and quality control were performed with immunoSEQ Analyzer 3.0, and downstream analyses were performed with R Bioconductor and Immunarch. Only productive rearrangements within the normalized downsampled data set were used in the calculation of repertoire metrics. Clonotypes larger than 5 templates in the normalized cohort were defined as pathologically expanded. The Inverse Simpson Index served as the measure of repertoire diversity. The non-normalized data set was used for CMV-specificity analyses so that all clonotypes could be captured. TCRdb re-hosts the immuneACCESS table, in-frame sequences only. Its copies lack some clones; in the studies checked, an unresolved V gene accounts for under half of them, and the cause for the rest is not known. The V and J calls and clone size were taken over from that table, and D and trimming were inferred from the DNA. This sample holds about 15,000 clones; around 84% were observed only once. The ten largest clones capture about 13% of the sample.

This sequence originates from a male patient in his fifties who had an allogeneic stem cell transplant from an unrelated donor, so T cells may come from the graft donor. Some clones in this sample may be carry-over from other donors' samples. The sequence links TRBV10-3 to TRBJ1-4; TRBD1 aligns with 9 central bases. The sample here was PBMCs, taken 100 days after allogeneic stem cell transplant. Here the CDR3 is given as CAISDGTGGHEKLFF. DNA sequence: TGTGCCATCAGTGATGGCACAGGGGGCCATGAAAAACTGTTTTTT.